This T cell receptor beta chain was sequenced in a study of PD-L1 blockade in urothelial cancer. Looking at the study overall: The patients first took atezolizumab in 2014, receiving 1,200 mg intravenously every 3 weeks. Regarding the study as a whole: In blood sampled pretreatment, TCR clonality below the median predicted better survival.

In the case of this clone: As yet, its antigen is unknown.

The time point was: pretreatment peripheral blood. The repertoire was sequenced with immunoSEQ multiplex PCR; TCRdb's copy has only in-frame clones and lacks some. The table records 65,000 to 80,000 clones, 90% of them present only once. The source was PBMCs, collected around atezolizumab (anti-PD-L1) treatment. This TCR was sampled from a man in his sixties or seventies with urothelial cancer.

The CDR3 region is CASSGTPSSGRDTGELFF. The DNA of the CDR3 is TGTGCCAGCAGCGGAACCCCGTCTAGCGGGAGGGACACCGGGGAGCTGTTTTTT. The rearrangement joins TRBV7-2 to TRBJ2-2; 12 bases match TRBD2. CDR3 size: 18 residues. The V gene's germline CDR1 is SGHTA and CDR2 FQGNSA. With 5 bases clipped from V and 3 bases from J, the junction kept 10 bases outside the gene matches. The whole variable domain, filled in from reference TRBV7-2 and TRBJ2-2, reads GAGVSQSPSNKVTEKGKDVELRCDPISGHTALYWYRQSLGQGLEFLIYFQGNSAPDKSGLPSDRFSAERTGGSVSTLTIQRTQQEDSAVYLCASSGTPSSGRDTGELFFGEGSRLTVL.